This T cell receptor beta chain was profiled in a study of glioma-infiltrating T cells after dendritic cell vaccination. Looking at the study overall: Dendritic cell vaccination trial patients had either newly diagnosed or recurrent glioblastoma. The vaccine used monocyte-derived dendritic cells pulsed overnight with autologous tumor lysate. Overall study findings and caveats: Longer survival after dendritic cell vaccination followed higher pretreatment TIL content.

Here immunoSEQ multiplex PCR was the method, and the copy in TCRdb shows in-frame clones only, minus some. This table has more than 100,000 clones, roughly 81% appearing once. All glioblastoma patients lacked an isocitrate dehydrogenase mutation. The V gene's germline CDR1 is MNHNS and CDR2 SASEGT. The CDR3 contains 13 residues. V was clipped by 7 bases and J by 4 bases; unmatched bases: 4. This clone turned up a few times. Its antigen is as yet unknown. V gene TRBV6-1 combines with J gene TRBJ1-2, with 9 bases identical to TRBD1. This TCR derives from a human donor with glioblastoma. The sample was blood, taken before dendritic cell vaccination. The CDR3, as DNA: TGTGCCAGCACCCCGACAGGGGGCTATGGCTACACCTTC. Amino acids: CASTPTGGYGYTF.